This TCR beta chain came from a study of blood T cell repertoires in COVID-19. On the study more broadly: Sites in the United States, Italy and Spain provided acute and convalescent COVID-19 samples. Sample material is recorded as cDNA or gDNA derived from T cells, B-cell-depleted T cells, or PBMCs.

V lost 2 bases and J lost 8; bases outside the gene matches: 8. CDR1 and CDR2 (germline): SGHDN, FVKESK. The CDR3 is 15 amino acids. Cohort assignment relied on participant-reported clinical history. Two negative PCRs, clearance, or symptom resolution characterized the recovered Cohort 3 donors. This clone appeared a few times. The protocol was immunoSEQ multiplex PCR, while the TCRdb copy is restricted to in-frame clones and leaves out a portion. The sample contains a few hundred thousand clones, approximately 87% of which appear only once. The chain couples TRBV14 to TRBJ1-4, with 7 bases aligning to TRBD1. The sequencing input was PBMCs or T cells enriched from blood (not recorded which). The sequence was collected from a woman aged 45-65 years who had recovered from COVID-19. The CDR3 DNA is TGTGCCAGCAGCCAACGACAGGGCGGACGGGAAAAACTGTTTTTT. It is translated as CASSQRQGGREKLFF.